Following are 11 T cell receptor beta chains from one sample sequenced in a study of regulatory T cells in long-lasting Graves disease. According to the study, TCR beta libraries were built with iRepertoire HTBI primers and CDR3-region Arm-PCR. TCRdb re-analysed the multiplex PCR reads in MiXCR, keeping a single row per CDR3 protein. The sample lists 320,000 or so distinct CDR3 sequences; about 20% were seen once. Time point of the sample: newly diagnosed GD, antithyroid drugs for less than 3 months. Construction of the TCR library relied on RNA isolated from PBMCs. Specimen: peripheral blood mononuclear cells (PBMCs), collected at new diagnosis, from a patient treated with antithyroid drugs. These receptors came from a female donor with Graves disease.

This clonotype was counted many times. The chain has TRBV10-3 and TRBJ2-1, with a weak D call TRBD2 (5 bases). The CDR3 covers 15 residues. Per germline, CDR1 ENHRY and CDR2 SYGVKD. Trimming removed 6 bases from V and 6 bases from J, with 18 bases in between. The CDR3 DNA is TGTGCCATCAGGACGGACTCAACCCAAGGCAATGAGCAGTTCTTC. Protein sequence: CAIRTDSTQGNEQFF.

J is TRBJ2-3 and V is TRBV28; 7 positions agree with TRBD2. The germline gives CDR1 MDHEN, CDR2 SYDVKM. This CDR3 is 14 amino acids long. J was trimmed by 4 bases and V by 3 bases; bases with no gene match: 4. The CDR3 region has the DNA TGTGCCAGCAGTTTCCTAGCGGCCGCAGATACGCAGTATTTT. As protein: CASSFLAAADTQYF.

This clonotype was seen repeatedly, ten times or more. The V call is TRBV11-2, the J call TRBJ2-3, with D possibly matching TRBD1 (5 bases). With 5 bases removed from V and 2 bases from J, the gap between germline ends came to 17 bases. Per the germline V gene, CDR1 is SGHAT and CDR2 is FQNNGV. The CDR3 consists of 16 residues. The CDR3 DNA is TGTGCCAGCAGCCCCTTTGGCAGGGTCCACACAGATACGCAGTATTTT. This translates into CASSPFGRVHTDTQYF.

This clonotype occurred many times. V gene TRBV5-1 combines with J gene TRBJ2-1, with 7 bases lining up with TRBD2. CDR3 length equals 17 residues. Germline V gene sequence: CDR1 SGHRS, CDR2 YFSETQ. After removal of 3 bases from V and 0 bases from J, the junction contained 9 bases not matched to a gene. The CDR3 coding sequence is TGCGCCAGCAGCTCCCTGGGTGGCGGGAGCTCCTACAATGAGCAGTTCTTC. Translating it yields CASSSLGGGSSYNEQFF.

This chain connects TRBV5-1 to TRBJ2-3, with a tentative D call TRBD2 (5 bases). The DNA end lines up better with TRBJ2-1; the J call may be wrong. Per the germline V gene, CDR1 is SGHRS and CDR2 is YFSETQ. The CDR3 sequence is 14 residues long. CDR3 amino acids: CASSLAAPDYEQFF. CDR3 in DNA: TGCGCCAGCAGCTTGGCTGCCCCAGACTACGAGCAGTTCTTC.

In this sample, this clonotype turned up a few times. This chain connects TRBV3-1 to TRBJ2-2, with 8 bases identical to TRBD2. Trimming removed 6 bases from V and 6 bases from J; junction bases left unmatched: 15. The CDR3 loop spans 17 amino acids. The germline CDR1 and CDR2 sequences are LGHDT and YNNKEL (reference sequence). CDR3 loop: CASRTAGERETSGELFF. The CDR3 nucleotides are TGTGCCAGCAGGACGGCCGGGGAGCGGGAGACGTCCGGGGAGCTGTTTTTT.

This clonotype was detected a few times. V is TRBV5-1 and J is TRBJ1-1; D unresolved. V lost 0 bases to trimming and J lost 5 bases, with 20 bases between them. Germline lookup yields CDR1 SGHRS and CDR2 YFSETQ. CDR3 length: 17 residues. The CDR3 nucleotides are TGCGCCAGCAGCTTGGGCGCGGGTAGCGCTTCCATGACTGAAGCTTTCTTT. Translating it yields CASSLGAGSASMTEAFF.

This clonotype showed up many times. V and J are TRBV27 and TRBJ1-6; D not certain. Trimming took 7 bases from V and 0 from J, leaving 10 bases between them. This CDR3 has 15 amino acids. Germline assignment: CDR1 MNHEY and CDR2 SMNVEV (reference sequence). CDR3 nucleotide sequence: TGTGCCAGCAACGATCGGAGCTCCTATAATTCACCCCTCCACTTT. Amino acids: CASNDRSSYNSPLHF.

The chain recombines TRBV11-2 with TRBJ2-3; D is possibly TRBD1 (6 bases). V lost 5 bases and J lost 4, with 16 bases in between. The germline V gene has CDR1 SGHAT and CDR2 FQNNGV. The CDR3 is 15 residues long. The CDR3 nucleotides read TGTGCCAGCAGCACCTTATTGGGGGCGGCAGATACGCAGTATTTT. This encodes CASSTLLGAADTQYF. The complete variable domain, with remaining parts taken from reference TRBV11-2 and TRBJ2-3, reads EAGVAQSPRYKIIEKRQSVAFWCNPISGHATLYWYQQILGQGPKLLIQFQNNGVVDDSQLPKDRFSAERLKGVDSTLKIQPAKLEDSAVYLCASSTLLGAADTQYFGPGTRLTVL.

The genes are TRBV2 and TRBJ2-5, with D hard to call. The CDR3 has 16 residues. The germline V gene encodes CDR1 SNHLY and CDR2 FYNNEI. V lost 6 bases and J 1 base, leaving 18 bases between the germline ends. CDR3 in DNA: TGTGCCAGCAGCGGTTCATGGTTGGCCCTCCAAGAGACCCAGTACTTC. Translated, it gives CASSGSWLALQETQYF. Combining the CDR3 with reference TRBV2 and TRBJ2-5 gives the whole variable domain EPEVTQTPSHQVTQMGQEVILRCVPISNHLYFYWYRQILGQKVEFLVSFYNNEISEKSEIFDDQFSVERPDGSNFTLKIRSTKLEDSAMYFCASSGSWLALQETQYFGPGTRLLVL.

There are many counts of this clonotype. This chain links TRBV2 with TRBJ1-1, with 7 nucleotides matching TRBD1. V was clipped by 5 bases and J by 4 bases; unmatched bases: 7. This CDR3 region has 14 residues. CDR1 SNHLY and CDR2 FYNNEI come from the germline V gene. CDR3 bases: TGTGCCAGCAGTAGAGACAGGGAAGGCACTGAAGCTTTCTTT. Amino acids: CASSRDREGTEAFF.